The 10 T cell receptor beta chains given below trace back to one sample, sequenced in a study of T-cell memory formation after mild COVID-19. TCRdb redid the calling of the 5' RACE reads with MiXCR, one entry per CDR3 protein. Of hundreds of thousands of distinct CDR3 sequences in the sample, 25% were seen once. The sequenced sample consisted of PBMCs or a T cell subset sorted from them (not recorded which). Receptor source: an adult woman who had mild COVID-19 (a few samples of this study predate the infection). Cell type and time point are not known.

J is TRBJ1-2 and V is TRBV20-1; the D gene is possibly TRBD1 (6 bases). The ends were cut back, 1 base at V and 4 bases at J, with 13 bases in the middle. The CDR3 is 14 amino acids. Looked up from germline, CDR1 is DFQATT and CDR2 is SNEGSKA (reference sequence). CDR3 bases: TGCAGTGCTAGAGTGGGGACAATGGGCTATGGCTACACCTTC. Translated, it gives CSARVGTMGYGYTF.

The sample holds a few counts of this clonotype. V is TRBV5-5 and J is TRBJ1-2; D remains ambiguous. The CDR3 loop spans 14 amino acids. V lost 2 bases and J 4 bases, leaving 12 bases between the germline ends. The germline V gene encodes CDR1 SGHKS and CDR2 YYEKEE (reference sequence). The CDR3 DNA reads as TGTGCCAGCAGCTTCGGGTCCGCGAGCTATGGCTACACCTTC. Amino acid sequence: CASSFGSASYGYTF.

This clonotype was seen only a few times. The rearrangement uses TRBV19 and TRBJ1-1; possible D gene TRBD1, 5 bases. V gave up 9 bases and J gave up 0 bases, with 17 bases separating them. Per germline, CDR1 LNHDA and CDR2 SQIVND (reference sequence). The CDR3 consists of 15 residues. This CDR3 reads CARTASDFMNTEAFF. The CDR3 coding sequence is TGTGCCAGGACAGCCTCCGACTTCATGAACACTGAAGCTTTCTTT.

This clonotype was seen just once. This rearrangement joins TRBV20-1 to TRBJ2-7; 8 bases fit TRBD2. The J segment lost 4 bases and the V segment lost 3 bases, leaving 8 bases of the junction unmatched. The CDR3 has 14 amino acids. The germline CDR1 and CDR2 sequences are DFQATT and SNEGSKA (reference sequence). DNA of the CDR3: TGCAGTGCTAGTCCCCGGGGGGGGGTTTACGAGCAGTACTTC. This sequence encodes CSASPRGGVYEQYF.

The chain combines TRBV5-1 with TRBJ1-4, with D perhaps TRBD1 (5 bases). Germline V gene lookup returns CDR1 SGHRS and CDR2 YFSETQ. V dropped 4 bases and J dropped 0 bases, with 16 bases sitting between them. The CDR3 consists of 17 residues. CDR3 residues: CASSTGPRGSTNEKLFF. In DNA form, the CDR3 reads TGCGCCAGCAGCACAGGCCCCCGCGGATCAACTAATGAAAAACTGTTTTTT.

This clonotype was seen a handful of times. The V gene is TRBV29-1, the J gene TRBJ2-7, with 8 bases fitting TRBD1. The CDR3 runs 13 residues. Unmatched junction bases numbered 2, after V lost 2 bases and J lost 2 bases. Per the germline V gene, CDR1 is SQVTM and CDR2 is ANQGSEA. The CDR3, as DNA: TGCAGCGTTGAAATACAGGGGGCCTACGAGCAGTACTTC. This encodes CSVEIQGAYEQYF.

In its sample, this clonotype was seen a few times. The CDR3 bases are TGTGCCAGCAGCCAAGACGGACGGTCCTATGGCTACACCTTC. This translates into CASSQDGRSYGYTF. The J gene is TRBJ1-2, the V gene TRBV3-1; D unresolved. Germline V gene sequence: CDR1 LGHDT, CDR2 YNNKEL (reference sequence). The CDR3 runs 14 residues. The ends were cut back, 0 bases at V and 4 bases at J, with 9 bases in the middle. The whole variable domain, remainder taken from reference TRBV3-1 and TRBJ1-2, is DTAVSQTPKYLVTQMGNDKSIKCEQNLGHDTMYWYKQDSKKFLKIMFSYNNKELIINETVPNRFSPKSPDKAHLNLHINSLELGDSAVYFCASSQDGRSYGYTFGSGTRLTVV.

The J gene is TRBJ1-2, the V gene TRBV10-3, with 7 positions matching TRBD1. CDR1 ENHRY and CDR2 SYGVKD come from the germline V gene. V shed 6 bases and J 1 base; nucleotides not matched to a gene: 2. The CDR3 has 13 amino acids. The CDR3 here is CAIRRDSNYGYTF. CDR3 in DNA: TGTGCCATCAGGAGGGACAGTAACTATGGCTACACCTTC.

This clonotype came up a few times. V is TRBV12-3 or TRBV12-4 and J is TRBJ2-6; tentatively, D is TRBD1 (6 bases). The CDR3 sequence is 17 residues long. Trimming took off 3 bases at V and 0 bases at J, with 12 bases between the two ends. The CDR3 nucleotides read TGTGCCAGCAGTTTTTACAGGGCACGCTCTGGGGCCAACGTCCTGACTTTC. It encodes CASSFYRARSGANVLTF.

The V call is TRBV6-2 or TRBV6-3, the J call TRBJ2-6; D is unclear. This CDR3 comprises 19 residues. V gave up 6 bases and J gave up 0 bases, with 21 bases separating them. In germline, CDR1 is MNHEY, CDR2 SVGEGT. The CDR3 DNA sequence: TGTGCCAGCAGCTATGCTTGGGGTTTAGGGCCCTCTGGGGCCAACGTCCTGACTTTC. Translated: CASSYAWGLGPSGANVLTF.